What follows are 29 T cell receptor beta chains derived from one specimen sequenced in a study of T-cell memory formation after mild COVID-19. TCRdb fed the 5' RACE reads into MiXCR, producing one record per CDR3 protein. This sample has about 33,000 distinct CDR3 sequences, with 20% to 25% found just once. Specimen: PBMCs or a T cell subset sorted from them (not recorded which). These TCRs come from an adult who had mild COVID-19 (a few samples of this study predate the infection). Cell type and time point are not known.

This clonotype was seen repeatedly, ten times or more. The chain joins TRBV7-6 to TRBJ2-1; 10 bases are a match to TRBD2. Germline CDR1 and CDR2: SGHVS and FNYEAQ. This CDR3 comprises 16 residues. V gave up 4 bases and J gave up 0 bases; unmatched junction bases: 3. As DNA, the CDR3 is TGTGCCAGCAGCTCCTCTAGCGGGAGCTCCTACAATGAGCAGTTCTTC. As protein: CASSSSSGSSYNEQFF.

This clonotype was observed a single time. This sequence joins TRBV6-5 and TRBJ1-1; D gene unclear. The CDR3 totals 14 residues. The germline V gene has CDR1 MNHEY and CDR2 SVGAGI. V was pared by 2 bases and J by 1 base, with 8 bases between. CDR3 sequence reads: CASSYTLGNTEAFF. The CDR3 DNA reads as TGTGCCAGCAGTTACACGTTAGGGAACACTGAAGCTTTCTTT.

This clonotype was detected many times. The chain has TRBV19 and TRBJ2-2; D not certain. CDR3 length: 13 residues. Trimming left V 6 bases short and J 2 bases short, with 7 bases between. Germline CDR1 reads LNHDA; CDR2 reads SQIVND (reference sequence). The CDR3 coding sequence is TGTGCCAGTAGAATAACCAACACCGGGGAGCTGTTTTTT. Translating it yields CASRITNTGELFF. The whole variable domain, filled in from reference TRBV19 and TRBJ2-2, reads DGGITQSPKYLFRKEGQNVTLSCEQNLNHDAMYWYRQDPGQGLRLIYYSQIVNDFQKGDIAEGYSVSREKKESFPLTVTSAQKNPTAFYLCASRITNTGELFFGEGSRLTVL.

This clonotype came up many times. J is TRBJ2-2 and V is TRBV11-1; D remains unclear. With 5 bases removed from V and 1 base from J, the gap between germline ends came to 8 bases. The CDR3 runs to 14 residues. Germline V gene sequence: CDR1 SGHAT, CDR2 FQDESV (reference sequence). The CDR3 nucleotides are TGTGCCAGCAGCCGTAAGGGGAACACCGGGGAGCTGTTTTTT. This sequence encodes CASSRKGNTGELFF.

This clonotype was observed at least ten times. The genes are TRBV7-2 and TRBJ1-5; TRBD1 matches 9 bases. In germline, CDR1 is SGHTA, CDR2 FQGNSA. CDR3 length: 21 amino acids. After removal of 5 bases from V and 0 bases from J, the junction contained 20 bases not matched to a gene. The CDR3 loop reads CASSTKGQGVQERISNQPQHF. The CDR3 region has the DNA TGTGCCAGCAGCACAAAGGGACAGGGAGTCCAAGAAAGAATTAGCAATCAGCCCCAGCATTTT.

This clonotype has a count of ten or more. This chain joins TRBV20-1 and TRBJ2-7; no reliable D call. This CDR3 region has 11 residues. The ends were cut back, 5 bases at V and 3 bases at J, with 8 bases in the middle. The germline V gene encodes CDR1 DFQATT and CDR2 SNEGSKA (reference sequence). CDR3 in amino acids: CSAANLYEQYF. CDR3 DNA: TGCAGTGCTGCGAATCTCTACGAGCAGTACTTC.

V is TRBV4-2 and J is TRBJ2-3; D unresolved. V was clipped by 0 bases and J by 5 bases, with 12 bases between them. Germline CDR1 LGHNA, CDR2 YNFKEQ. The CDR3 totals 15 residues. DNA for the CDR3: TGTGCCAGCAGCCAAGAACATTCGGGTAGAGATACGCAGTATTTT. It codes for CASSQEHSGRDTQYF.

This clonotype occurred many times. The rearrangement joins TRBV5-6 to TRBJ2-3, with 9 nucleotides matching TRBD2. The CDR3 loop spans 16 amino acids. V shed 1 base, J shed 1 base, and the junction held 4 bases outside the gene matches. Germline V gene lookup returns CDR1 SGHDT and CDR2 YYEEEE. The CDR3 loop is CASSLPLAGGTDTQYF. CDR3 DNA: TGTGCCAGCAGCTTGCCTTTAGCGGGAGGCACAGATACGCAGTATTTT.

This sequence joins TRBV5-1 and TRBJ2-1, with TRBD2 matching 7 bases. CDR1 SGHRS and CDR2 YFSETQ come from the germline V gene. This CDR3 has 13 residues. Trimming at V came to 4 bases and at J to 9 bases, leaving 7 bases not matched to a gene. DNA for the CDR3: TGCGCCAGCAGCCCGACTAGCCCAGGTGAGCAGTTCTTC. As protein: CASSPTSPGEQFF. Full variable domain (remainder filled in from reference TRBV5-1 and TRBJ2-1): KAGVTQTPRYLIKTRGQQVTLSCSPISGHRSVSWYQQTPGQGLQFLFEYFSETQRNKGNFPGRFSGRQFSNSRSEMNVSTLELGDSALYLCASSPTSPGEQFFGPGTRLTVL.

This clonotype has at least ten counts. The rearrangement uses TRBV7-2 and TRBJ2-5; TRBD1 matches 8 bases. The CDR3 length is 14 residues. The ends lost 5 bases at V and 5 bases at J; junction bases unmatched: 7. The germline V gene encodes CDR1 SGHTA and CDR2 FQGNSA. In DNA, the CDR3 is TGTGCCAGCAGCCAACACCGGGACAGGGAGACCCAGTACTTC. Protein: CASSQHRDRETQYF.

The rearrangement joins TRBV7-2 to TRBJ2-7; D is undetermined. The CDR3 spans 14 residues. V lost 4 bases to trimming and J lost 3 bases, with 13 bases between them. Germline CDR1 SGHTA, CDR2 FQGNSA. The CDR3 region is CASSSTGPSYEQYF. DNA for the CDR3: TGTGCCAGCAGCTCTACCGGGCCAAGCTACGAGCAGTACTTC.

The sample holds many counts of this clonotype. The chain joins TRBV7-2 to TRBJ1-1; D remains unclear. CDR3 length: 15 residues. Germline V gene lookup returns CDR1 SGHTA and CDR2 FQGNSA. V lost 2 bases and J 1 base, leaving 11 bases between the germline ends. CDR3: CASSLSRRSNTEAFF. The CDR3 DNA sequence: TGTGCCAGCAGCTTAAGTCGGCGGTCGAACACTGAAGCTTTCTTT.

This chain joins TRBV7-2 and TRBJ2-3, with D perhaps TRBD2 (6 bases). V gave up 1 base and J gave up 4 bases, with 9 bases separating them. Germline V gene sequence: CDR1 SGHTA, CDR2 FQGNSA. The CDR3 is 14 amino acids. Written as DNA, the CDR3 is TGTGCCAGCAGCTTAGGGCCGGGGGCAGATACGCAGTATTTT. It yields the protein CASSLGPGADTQYF.

This clonotype has a count of ten or more. The chain links TRBV19 to TRBJ2-7; 11 bases agree with TRBD2. Looked up from germline, CDR1 is LNHDA and CDR2 is SQIVND (reference sequence). The V segment lost 5 bases and the J segment 3 bases; nucleotides outside the gene matches: 6. The length of the CDR3 is 15 residues. CDR3 in amino acids: CASSYRTSGHYEQYF. The DNA of the CDR3 is TGTGCCAGTAGTTACCGGACTAGCGGGCACTACGAGCAGTACTTC.

In this sample, this clonotype turned up many times. This chain connects TRBV6-6 to TRBJ2-5, with D possibly TRBD1 on 6 matching bases. Trimming stripped 4 bases from V and 9 bases from J, with 18 bases between. In germline, CDR1 is MNHNY, CDR2 SVGAGI (reference sequence). CDR3 length: 14 residues. The CDR3 spells CASSSPQGEWAQYF. CDR3 coding DNA: TGTGCCAGCAGTTCCCCACAGGGCGAATGGGCCCAGTACTTC.

This clonotype was counted ten times or more. The chain is built from TRBV7-2 and TRBJ2-3; 12 bases fit TRBD1. CDR3 size: 14 residues. Trimming at V came to 4 bases and at J to 6 bases, leaving 2 bases not matched to a gene. The germline CDR1 and CDR2 sequences are SGHTA and FQGNSA. The chain's CDR3 is CASSSGQGADTQYF. In DNA form, the CDR3 reads TGTGCCAGCAGCTCGGGACAGGGGGCCGATACGCAGTATTTT.

This clonotype appeared many times. The chain employs TRBV6-5 and TRBJ1-6; D is uncertain. The CDR3 totals 13 residues. V lost 4 bases and J lost 10, with 11 bases in between. Germline values: CDR1 MNHEY, CDR2 SVGAGI. The CDR3 protein is CASSSRIGSPLHF. DNA for the CDR3: TGTGCCAGCAGTTCCCGTATTGGGTCACCCCTCCACTTT.

The V call is TRBV30, the J call TRBJ2-7, with D perhaps given as TRBD1 or TRBD2 (5 bases each). The CDR3 consists of 13 residues. The ends were cut back, 8 bases at V and 0 bases at J, with 14 bases in the middle. Germline V lookup: CDR1 GTSNPN, CDR2 SVGIG (reference sequence). The CDR3 spells CALGDSFSYEQYF. CDR3 nucleotide sequence: TGTGCCCTGGGAGACAGCTTCTCCTACGAGCAGTACTTC.

This clonotype was counted at least ten times. The chain couples TRBV2 to TRBJ1-1; 8 bases are shared with TRBD1. The CDR3 runs 15 residues. With V trimmed by 6 bases and J by 6 bases, 12 bases remained unmatched. CDR1 and CDR2 (germline): SNHLY, FYNNEI. CDR3 amino acids: CASRRPGQAMAEAFF. The CDR3 DNA reads TGTGCCAGCAGGCGCCCGGGACAGGCGATGGCTGAAGCTTTCTTT.

The CDR3 sequence is CASSNGQGATRWTEAFF. For the CDR3, the DNA is TGCGCCAGCAGCAATGGACAGGGGGCGACGAGGTGGACTGAAGCTTTCTTT. The rearrangement joins TRBV5-1 to TRBJ1-1; 11 bases are shared with TRBD1. Germline CDR1 reads SGHRS; CDR2 reads YFSETQ. The CDR3 totals 17 residues. The V and J ends lost 4 bases and 5 bases, in that order; junction bases with no gene match: 13.

In its sample, this clonotype is medium-sized. J is TRBJ2-1 and V is TRBV5-1, with 10 positions matching TRBD2. This CDR3 contains 16 residues. Trimming took 1 base from V and 12 from J; bases not matched to a gene: 13. CDR1 is SGHRS and CDR2 is YFSETQ in the germline V gene. The DNA of the CDR3 is TGCGCCAGCAGCTTGACCAGAGCGGGGGGGACCACTACGCAGTTCTTC. Translation gives CASSLTRAGGTTTQFF.

This clonotype has more than one count but fewer than ten. J is TRBJ2-3 and V is TRBV9, with a possible D match to TRBD1 (6 bases). Germline loops: CDR1 SGDLS, CDR2 YYNGEE. Trimming took 0 bases from V and 2 from J, leaving 13 bases between them. The CDR3 has 16 residues. Here the CDR3 reads CASSVAGQGLTDTQYF. Written as DNA, the CDR3 is TGTGCCAGCAGCGTAGCTGGCCAGGGGCTCACAGATACGCAGTATTTT.

This clonotype counts as medium-sized (0.01 to 0.1%). The chain couples TRBV7-6 to TRBJ2-6; no reliable D call. Germline V gene lookup returns CDR1 SGHVS and CDR2 FNYEAQ. The CDR3 is 13 residues long. V was pared by 6 bases and J by 0 bases, with 3 bases between. In DNA, the CDR3 is TGTGCCAGCAGACCCTCTGGGGCCAACGTCCTGACTTTC. This translates into CASRPSGANVLTF. Full variable domain (missing parts from reference TRBV7-6 and TRBJ2-6): GAGVSQSPRYKVTKRGQDVALRCDPISGHVSLYWYRQALGQGPEFLTYFNYEAQQDKSGLPNDRFSAERPEGSISTLTIQRTEQRDSAMYRCASRPSGANVLTFGAGSRLTVL.

Ten or more counts support this clonotype. The rearrangement links TRBV12-3 or TRBV12-4 to TRBJ2-5; no clear D gene. V was clipped by 2 bases and J by 4 bases, with 8 bases between them. The CDR3 extends over 13 amino acids. The CDR3 DNA reads TGTGCCAGCAGTTTAAGCCGGTCAGAGACCCAGTACTTC. Residues: CASSLSRSETQYF.

In its sample, this clonotype was seen many times. V gene TRBV7-3 combines with J gene TRBJ2-3; D gene unclear. The CDR3 extends over 15 amino acids. From germline, CDR1 is SGHTA and CDR2 FQGTGA. V was pared by 0 bases and J by 1 base, with 8 bases between. This CDR3 reads CASSLTLVGTDTQYF. Here the CDR3 DNA reads TGTGCCAGCAGCTTAACGTTGGTGGGCACAGATACGCAGTATTTT.

This clonotype was seen at least ten times. The chain carries TRBV5-1 and TRBJ2-3; 10 bases map to TRBD1. Germline V gene data show CDR1 as SGHRS and CDR2 as YFSETQ. V was clipped by 0 bases and J by 5 bases; unmatched bases: 6. This CDR3 is 16 amino acids long. The CDR3 region has the DNA TGCGCCAGCAGCTTGGGACAGGGGGCGCCGAAAGATACGCAGTATTTT. Its protein is CASSLGQGAPKDTQYF.

The genes are TRBV24-1 and TRBJ1-5; D call uncertain. This CDR3 spans 14 amino acids. V shed 10 bases and J shed 0 bases, with 12 bases lying between them. The germline CDR1 and CDR2 sequences are KGHDR and SFDVKD. The CDR3 region is CATCPGYSNQPQHF. CDR3 coding DNA: TGTGCCACTTGTCCGGGGTATAGCAATCAGCCCCAGCATTTT.

This clonotype was detected ten times or more. The chain links TRBV4-2 to TRBJ2-5; D may be TRBD1 or TRBD2 (7 bases each). Trimming took 0 bases from V and 5 from J, leaving 13 bases between them. The germline V gene has CDR1 LGHNA and CDR2 YNFKEQ. CDR3 length: 15 residues. The CDR3 DNA sequence: TGTGCCAGCAGCCAAGATGTCAGGGGGGGGGAGACCCAGTACTTC. This encodes CASSQDVRGGETQYF.

This clonotype occurred many times. The rearrangement joins TRBV3-1 to TRBJ1-3; D gene unclear. The CDR3 sequence is 13 residues long. Looked up from germline, CDR1 is LGHDT and CDR2 is YNNKEL (reference sequence). V lost 1 base to trimming and J lost 2 bases, with 3 bases between them. DNA of the CDR3: TGTGCCAGCAGCCAAGTTGCTGGAAACACCATATATTTT. This gives the protein CASSQVAGNTIYF. The full variable domain, its missing parts supplied by reference TRBV3-1 and TRBJ1-3, is DTAVSQTPKYLVTQMGNDKSIKCEQNLGHDTMYWYKQDSKKFLKIMFSYNNKELIINETVPNRFSPKSPDKAHLNLHINSLELGDSAVYFCASSQVAGNTIYFGEGSWLTVV.